This T cell receptor beta chain was sequenced for a study of CD8 T cells in ankylosing spondylitis. Study-wide results and caveats: Previous work reported some of these motif variants in the synovial fluid and blood of reactive arthritis. Significant enrichment of disease-linked clones was reportedly seen in matched ankylosing spondylitis synovial fluid. One TCR beta motif, made up of 7 or 8 highly homologous variants, appeared characteristic of ankylosing spondylitis blood.

On this clonotype itself: The antigen is undetermined.

Researchers built TCR beta libraries using quantitative 5'-RACE with molecular barcodes. One entry per CDR3 protein results from TCRdb running MiXCR on the 5' RACE reads. This sample has a few hundred thousand distinct CDR3 sequences, with roughly 13% found just once. Germline CDR1 MGHRA, CDR2 YSYEKL. The V gene end was trimmed by 4 bases and the J gene end by 2 bases; junction bases not matched to a gene: 12. The CDR3 spans 18 residues. The TCR comes from a male donor with ankylosing spondylitis. The rearrangement uses TRBV4-1 and TRBJ2-5; TRBD2 aligns across 11 bases. Sequenced input: blood, either unsorted or a sorted T cell fraction (not recorded which). The DNA of the CDR3 is TGCGCCAGCAGCCGGGCCAGGACTAGCGGGTCGGAGCAAGAGACCCAGTACTTC. Amino acids: CASSRARTSGSEQETQYF.